This T cell receptor beta chain stems from a study of OX40 agonist ivuxolimab in advanced cancers. Study in general: An agonistic human IgG2 monoclonal antibody against OX40 (CD134) was given.

Germline values: CDR1 DFQATT, CDR2 SNEGSKA (reference sequence). The CDR3 runs 11 residues. Method: immunoSEQ multiplex PCR; TCRdb's copy keeps in-frame clones and lacks some. The sample has roughly 72,000 clones; 89% are singletons. Study-level findings and limits: Among T cells, CD8+ cells averaged more expanded clones than CD4+ cells.

Regarding this clone: The antigen is not known.

This TCR was sampled from an adult with an advanced solid tumor such as melanoma, head and neck, liver or kidney cancer. The input for sequencing was CD4+ or CD8+ T cells sorted from blood, taken in a trial of the OX40 agonist ivuxolimab. V usage is TRBV20-1 and J usage is TRBJ2-3, with 7 nucleotides matching TRBD2. CDR3 in DNA: TGCAGGGGAGGGGTTTCAGATACGCAGTATTTT. Amino acid sequence: CRGGVSDTQYF.